These T cell receptor beta chains were read from a single sample in a study of shared clonotypes between healthy human individuals. This table comes from immunoSEQ multiplex PCR, and its TCRdb copy is limited to in-frame clones, with some not included. The sample lists about 2.4 million clones; 85% to 95% were seen once. The sample comprised naive CD4+ T cells sorted from blood. These receptor sequences come from a man aged 18 to 35 in good health. The CDR3 runs from the conserved cysteine through the conserved F or W. D genes are given only for firm matches. Not all rows give a size; the values are once, few, many and, for expanded clones, a class.

abundance: -
d_gene: -
j_gene: TRBJ1-1
v_gene: TRBV30
CDR3aa: CAWSPRVGRRIEAFF
CDR3nt: TGTGCCTGGAGTCCCCGGGTGGGGCGCCGAATTGAAGCTTTCTTT

abundance: -
d_gene: -
j_gene: TRBJ1-2
v_gene: TRBV10-3
CDR3aa: CAISAPGNYGYTF
CDR3nt: TGTGCCATCAGTGCCCCCGGGAACTATGGCTACACCTTC

abundance: -
d_gene: -
j_gene: TRBJ2-7
v_gene: TRBV13
CDR3aa: CASSSPWTEQYF
CDR3nt: TGTGCCAGCAGCTCCCCCTGGACAGAGCAGTACTTC

abundance: -
d_gene: TRBD2
j_gene: TRBJ2-5
v_gene: TRBV7-2
CDR3aa: CASSGHSGRIQGETQYF
CDR3nt: TGTGCCAGCAGCGGACATAGCGGGAGGATTCAGGGAGAGACCCAGTACTTC

abundance: -
d_gene: -
j_gene: TRBJ2-5
v_gene: TRBV28
CDR3aa: CASSSPTFQETQYF
CDR3nt: TGTGCCAGCAGTTCCCCGACTTTCCAAGAGACCCAGTACTTC

abundance: -
d_gene: -
j_gene: TRBJ1-5
v_gene: TRBV28
CDR3aa: CASSLGAQVVRGQPQHF
CDR3nt: TGTGCCAGCAGTTTAGGGGCGCAAGTCGTTAGGGGTCAGCCCCAGCATTTT

abundance: once
d_gene: -
j_gene: TRBJ2-7
v_gene: TRBV7-7
CDR3aa: CASSLGRAYEQYF
CDR3nt: TGTGCTAGCAGCTTAGGGAGAGCCTACGAGCAGTACTTC

abundance: -
d_gene: -
j_gene: TRBJ2-3
v_gene: TRBV25-1
CDR3aa: CASSDGGVAADTQYF
CDR3nt: TGTGCCAGCAGTGATGGGGGCGTAGCCGCAGATACGCAGTATTTT

abundance: -
d_gene: -
j_gene: TRBJ2-5
v_gene: TRBV9
CDR3aa: CASSVNSGETQYF
CDR3nt: TGTGCCAGCAGCGTCAATAGTGGTGAGACCCAGTACTTC

abundance: -
d_gene: -
j_gene: TRBJ1-4
v_gene: TRBV27
CDR3aa: CASSLRAATNEKLFF
CDR3nt: TGTGCCAGCAGTTTACGGGCCGCAACTAATGAAAAACTGTTTTTT

abundance: once
d_gene: -
j_gene: TRBJ2-5
v_gene: TRBV28
CDR3aa: CASSPPGRSPLVTQYF
CDR3nt: TGTGCCAGCAGTCCCCCCGGCAGGTCCCCCCTGGTGACCCAGTACTTC

abundance: -
d_gene: -
j_gene: TRBJ2-2
v_gene: TRBV6-1
CDR3aa: CASSERRGPNTGELFF
CDR3nt: TGTGCCAGCAGTGAAAGGCGGGGGCCGAACACCGGGGAGCTGTTTTTT

abundance: -
d_gene: -
j_gene: TRBJ2-3
v_gene: TRBV10-3
CDR3aa: CAISVEVGTDTQYF
CDR3nt: TGTGCCATCAGTGTGGAGGTGGGCACAGATACGCAGTATTTT

abundance: -
d_gene: -
j_gene: TRBJ2-3
v_gene: TRBV4-1
CDR3aa: CASSRIQGNTDTQYF
CDR3nt: TGCGCCAGCAGCCGCATACAGGGAAACACAGATACGCAGTATTTT

abundance: -
d_gene: -
j_gene: TRBJ1-1
v_gene: TRBV5-8
CDR3aa: CASSLRRGNTEAFF
CDR3nt: TGTGCCAGCAGCTTGAGGCGCGGGAACACTGAAGCTTTCTTT

abundance: -
d_gene: TRBD2
j_gene: TRBJ2-5
v_gene: TRBV2
CDR3aa: CASNLAGFQETQYF
CDR3nt: TGTGCCAGCAATTTAGCGGGTTTCCAAGAGACCCAGTACTTC

abundance: -
d_gene: TRBD1
j_gene: TRBJ1-2
v_gene: TRBV5-4
CDR3aa: CASSRGQDNYGYTF
CDR3nt: TGTGCCAGCAGCCGAGGACAGGATAACTATGGCTACACCTTC

abundance: -
d_gene: TRBD2
j_gene: TRBJ2-7
v_gene: TRBV7-9
CDR3aa: CASSLASGGSYEQYF
CDR3nt: TGTGCCAGCAGCTTAGCTAGCGGGGGCTCCTACGAGCAGTACTTC

abundance: -
d_gene: TRBD1
j_gene: TRBJ2-7
v_gene: TRBV4-1
CDR3aa: CASSREGDSPSYEQYF
CDR3nt: TGCGCCAGCAGCCGAGAGGGGGACAGTCCTTCCTACGAGCAGTACTTC

abundance: -
d_gene: -
j_gene: TRBJ1-5
v_gene: TRBV19
CDR3aa: CASSSEVRSNQPQHF
CDR3nt: TGTGCCAGTAGTAGTGAGGTACGGAGCAATCAGCCCCAGCATTTT

abundance: -
d_gene: -
j_gene: TRBJ1-4
v_gene: TRBV19
CDR3aa: CASTSGRLNEKLFF
CDR3nt: -

abundance: -
d_gene: -
j_gene: TRBJ2-2
v_gene: TRBV18
CDR3aa: CASSPSGAYTGELFF
CDR3nt: TGTGCCAGCTCACCATCGGGAGCGTACACCGGGGAGCTGTTTTTT